Reported below is one T cell receptor beta chain. The antigen remains unidentified. This sample is drawn from a study of a mutant IDH1 vaccine in newly diagnosed glioma. Study-level background: Patients began vaccination 4-6 weeks after radiotherapy alone, or with temozolomide cycles. Patients' prior therapy spanned radiotherapy, temozolomide, or both; most underwent both.

Study results and limitations: The authors found pseudoprogression apparently unrelated to changes in top peripheral T cell clonotypes.

The length of the CDR3 is 12 residues. V lost 4 bases to trimming and J lost 4 bases, with 7 bases between them. Germline values: CDR1 SGHTA, CDR2 FQGNSA. TCRdb's copy holds only in-frame clones and misses some; the assay was immunoSEQ multiplex PCR. The repertoire consists of approximately 26,000 clones, with about 90% occurring once and the leading ten covering 20% to 25%. The time point: week 5, during vaccination. Vaccine doses each comprised 300 ug of mutant IDH1 20-mer peptide, with topical imiquimod. The V and J genes are TRBV7-2 and TRBJ2-5; the D is unclear. The source was PBMCs, collected from a glioma patient whose treatment included an IDH1 peptide vaccine. This sequence was found in a man between 18 and 35 years old with glioma. CDR3 in amino acids: CASSSFRETQYF. The CDR3 DNA reads as TGTGCCAGCAGCTCATTCCGAGAGACCCAGTACTTC.